These 2 T cell receptor beta chains were sequenced from one sample in a study of human T cells and chemical hapten exposure. TCRdb fed the RACE reads into MiXCR, producing one record per CDR3 protein. Counted here are over 300,000 distinct CDR3 sequences, 4% to 6% occurring once; the ten biggest clones make up around 2.6%. Indicated time point: pre-sensitization, week 0. Described treatment: therapeutic diphenylcyclopropenone sensitization with weekly scalp DPC. The sample consisted of whole blood, taken in connection with sensitization to the hapten diphenylcyclopropenone (DPC). The receptors come from a woman aged 45-59 years with alopecia areata. Some clones in this sample may be carry-over from other donors' samples.

The CDR3, as DNA: TGTGCCAGCAGCTCCCCCCCCGGGACTAGATACAATGAGCAGTTCTTC. Its protein is CASSSPPGTRYNEQFF. This rearrangement joins TRBV11-2 to TRBJ2-1; 8 bases fit TRBD2. This CDR3 is 16 amino acids long. The germline gives CDR1 SGHAT, CDR2 FQNNGV. Trimming at V came to 4 bases and at J to 4 bases, leaving 9 bases not matched to a gene.

Points on this clonotype: This may be a read error: a much more frequent sequence differs by one nucleotide. The genes are TRBV12-3 or TRBV12-4 and TRBJ1-3, with no clear D. This CDR3 is 13 amino acids long. CDR3 loop: CASRETVGNTMYF. In DNA, the CDR3 is TGTGCCAGCAGAGAGACGGTTGGAAACACCATGTATTTT.